The 25 T cell receptor beta chains below come from one sample, sequenced in a study of blood T cell repertoires in COVID-19. The repertoire was sequenced with immunoSEQ multiplex PCR; TCRdb's copy has only in-frame clones and lacks some. The sample shows about 300,000 clones, 70% to 85% of them seen only once. Sequenced input: peripheral blood. The receptor source for this set is a human donor with COVID-19, enrolled during active disease. The donor label of this sample is uncertain.

CDR3 loop: CASSLAGGPNEQFF. CDR3 coding DNA: TGTGCCAGCAGCTTAGCGGGAGGGCCCAATGAGCAGTTCTTC. The chain recombines TRBV7-3 with TRBJ2-1; 9 bases agree with TRBD2. In germline, CDR1 is SGHTA, CDR2 FQGTGA. V was clipped by 2 bases and J by 6 bases; unmatched bases: 2. The CDR3 runs 14 residues. Full variable domain (rest looked up from reference TRBV7-3 and TRBJ2-1): GAGVSQTPSNKVTEKGKYVELRCDPISGHTALYWYRQSLGQGPEFLIYFQGTGAADDSGLPNDRFFAVRPEGSVSTLKIQRTERGDSAVYLCASSLAGGPNEQFFGPGTRLTVL.

The chain recombines TRBV19 with TRBJ2-2; tentatively, D is TRBD2 (6 bases). The CDR3 contains 15 residues. The germline CDR1 and CDR2 sequences are LNHDA and SQIVND (reference sequence). V was pared by 6 bases and J by 6 bases, with 17 bases between. The CDR3 DNA is TGTGCCAGTAGGACGTTCGGGGGTAATCCCGGGGAGCTGTTTTTT. This translates into CASRTFGGNPGELFF.

This clone has a single count. V and J are TRBV16 and TRBJ1-2; TRBD1 matches at 7 bases. The germline CDR1 and CDR2 sequences are KGHSY and FQNENV. J lost 3 bases, V lost 4 bases, and 2 bases had no gene match. The CDR3 contains 13 residues. The CDR3 loop is CASSPGTDYGYTF. The DNA of the CDR3 is TGTGCCAGCAGCCCGGGGACAGACTATGGCTACACCTTC. Full variable domain (remainder filled in from reference TRBV16 and TRBJ1-2): GEEVAQTPKHLVRGEGQKAKLYCAPIKGHSYVFWYQQVLKNEFKFLISFQNENVFDETGMPKERFSAKCLPNSPCSLEIQATKLEDSAVYFCASSPGTDYGYTFGSGTRLTVV.

This clone showed up just once. V usage is TRBV19 and J usage is TRBJ2-1, with 12 bases fitting TRBD2. The V segment lost 2 bases and the J segment 8 bases; nucleotides outside the gene matches: 4. The CDR3 totals 15 residues. Looked up from germline, CDR1 is LNHDA and CDR2 is SQIVND (reference sequence). The CDR3 coding sequence is TGTGCCAGTAGTATACGACTAGCGGGAGAGGATGAGCAGTTCTTC. It translates to CASSIRLAGEDEQFF.

The chain joins TRBV28 to TRBJ2-3, with 9 bases matching TRBD1. Germline trimming cut 5 bases from V and 6 bases from J; bases unmatched to any gene: 6. The CDR3 is made up of 14 amino acids. The germline CDR1 and CDR2 sequences are MDHEN and SYDVKM. Here the CDR3 DNA reads TGTGCCAGCAGTCCCTCCGGACAGGGGGATACGCAGTATTTT. Translating it yields CASSPSGQGDTQYF.

The DNA for the CDR3 is TGTGCCAGCAACAGGGTCCGGGAAAAACTGTTTTTT. Translation: CASNRVREKLFF. This chain uses TRBV2 with TRBJ1-4, with D perhaps TRBD1 (6 bases). V lost 7 bases to trimming and J lost 8 bases, with 11 bases between them. Germline CDR1 is SNHLY and CDR2 is FYNNEI. CDR3 size: 12 residues.

The gene calls are TRBV3-1 (or the pseudogene TRBV3-2) and TRBJ2-7; D remains ambiguous. Per germline, CDR1 LGHDT and CDR2 YNNKEL (reference sequence). Trimming removed 3 bases at V and 0 bases at J, with 6 bases between. CDR3 length equals 13 residues. The CDR3 is CASSQGASYEQYF. CDR3 in DNA: TGTGCCAGCAGCCAGGGCGCCTCCTACGAGCAGTACTTC.

The rearrangement uses TRBV5-4 and TRBJ2-7, with 9 bases lining up with TRBD1. Germline V gene sequence: CDR1 SGHNT, CDR2 YYREEE (reference sequence). With V trimmed by 4 bases and J by 0 bases, 11 bases remained unmatched. The CDR3 is 17 amino acids. In DNA, the CDR3 is TGTGCCAGCAGCCCGATGTTAGGGACAGGGAGCTCCTACGAGCAGTACTTC. As protein: CASSPMLGTGSSYEQYF.

This chain uses TRBV6-5 with TRBJ2-1; 7 bases are a match to TRBD2. Trimming took 6 bases from V and 9 from J; bases not matched to a gene: 8. This CDR3 has 13 amino acids. CDR1 and CDR2 (germline): MNHEY, SVGAGI. In DNA, the CDR3 is TGTGCCAGCAGGGCGTTAGCGGGTACTGAGCAGTTCTTC. Translating gives CASRALAGTEQFF.

This chain uses TRBV12-3 or TRBV12-4 with TRBJ2-1; D is perhaps TRBD2 (6 bases). The V end lost 0 bases, the J end lost 10 bases, and 10 bases lay between the germline ends. This CDR3 has 13 amino acids. Written as DNA, the CDR3 is TGTGCCAGCAGTTTAGCGTGGGGGGTAGAGCAGTTCTTC. This codes for CASSLAWGVEQFF.

The V call is TRBV14, the J call TRBJ2-1; 8 positions agree with TRBD2. The CDR3 totals 15 residues. The germline CDR1 and CDR2 sequences are SGHDN and FVKESK. J lost 4 bases, V lost 4 bases, and 6 bases had no gene match. CDR3 DNA: TGTGCCAGCAGCCGACCGGGAGGGCCTTACAATGAGCAGTTCTTC. Its translation: CASSRPGGPYNEQFF.

This clone was seen a few times. The chain has TRBV10-1 and TRBJ2-7; 10 positions match TRBD1. The CDR3 has 14 amino acids. Germline CDR1 is WNHNN and CDR2 is SYGVQD (reference sequence). J lost 5 bases, V lost 7 bases, and 8 bases had no gene match. The CDR3 reads CASIRQGASHEQYF. CDR3 coding DNA: TGCGCCAGCATTAGACAGGGGGCGAGCCACGAGCAGTACTTC.

The rearrangement links TRBV19 to TRBJ1-1; possible D gene TRBD1, 5 bases. The CDR3 consists of 14 residues. V was pared by 5 bases and J by 5 bases, with 15 bases between. The V gene's germline CDR1 is LNHDA and CDR2 SQIVND (reference sequence). The DNA for the CDR3 is TGTGCCAGTAGTGACTCCGGGTCAGGGACTGAAGCTTTCTTT. It codes for CASSDSGSGTEAFF.

This chain uses TRBV28 with TRBJ1-1, with D possibly TRBD1 on 5 matching bases. There are 14 residues in the CDR3. From germline, CDR1 is MDHEN and CDR2 SYDVKM. Trimming shortened V by 3 bases and J by 10 bases, and 18 bases separated the two germline ends. CDR3 in DNA: TGTGCCAGCAGTTTGCAACCCTCCCTTAGGGGAGCTTTCTTT. Translating gives CASSLQPSLRGAFF. The whole variable domain, filled in from reference TRBV28 and TRBJ1-1, reads DVKVTQSSRYLVKRTGEKVFLECVQDMDHENMFWYRQDPGLGLRLIYFSYDVKMKEKGDIPEGYSVSREKKERFSLILESASTNQTSMYLCASSLQPSLRGAFFGQGTRLTVV.

The chain combines TRBV10-1 with TRBJ2-2, with 9 nucleotides matching TRBD2. The CDR3 spans 15 residues. CDR1 is WNHNN, CDR2 SYGVQD, per germline (reference sequence). With 8 bases clipped from V and 5 bases from J, the junction kept 9 bases outside the gene matches. CDR3 region: CASRRPSGITGELFF. Written as DNA, the CDR3 is TGCGCCAGCCGGCGTCCTAGCGGGATAACCGGGGAGCTGTTTTTT.

As DNA, the CDR3 is TGCGCCAGCAGCTCAAACCCGACAGGTTATCTCGACGAGCAGTACTTC. It encodes CASSSNPTGYLDEQYF. The V gene is TRBV5-1, the J gene TRBJ2-7; tentative D call: TRBD1 (6 bases). Germline V gene sequence: CDR1 SGHRS, CDR2 YFSETQ. With 3 bases removed from V and 5 bases from J, the gap between germline ends came to 21 bases. The CDR3 is 16 residues long.

This clone has just one count. This chain uses TRBV5-1 with TRBJ2-7, with D perhaps TRBD2 (6 bases). The CDR3 covers 15 residues. CDR1 and CDR2 (germline): SGHRS, YFSETQ. Trimming pared 2 bases from V and 6 bases from J, leaving 18 bases between. The CDR3 sequence is CASSLPGPAGREQYF. The CDR3 DNA sequence: TGCGCCAGCAGCTTACCGGGACCAGCGGGTCGCGAGCAGTACTTC. Full variable domain (outside the CDR3, taken from reference TRBV5-1 and TRBJ2-7): KAGVTQTPRYLIKTRGQQVTLSCSPISGHRSVSWYQQTPGQGLQFLFEYFSETQRNKGNFPGRFSGRQFSNSRSEMNVSTLELGDSALYLCASSLPGPAGREQYFGPGTRLTVT.

This clone has a single count. This chain connects TRBV7-8 to TRBJ2-5; 8 positions agree with TRBD2. Germline V gives CDR1 SGHVS, CDR2 FQNEAQ. The length of the CDR3 is 12 residues. CDR3 DNA: TGTGTCGGGGGGGATTTTCAAGAGACCCAGTACTTC. This gives the protein CVGGDFQETQYF. The full variable domain, in which reference TRBV7-8 and TRBJ2-5 provide the parts outside the CDR3, is GAGVSQSPRYKVAKRGQDVALRCDPISGHVSLFWYQQALGQGPEFLTYFQNEAQLDKSGLPSDRFFAERPEGSVSTLKIQRTQQEDSAVYLCVGGDFQETQYFGPGTRLLVL.

The V gene is TRBV4-2, the J gene TRBJ2-2, with TRBD2 identical over 12 bases. The CDR3 totals 15 residues. Germline V lookup: CDR1 LGHNA, CDR2 YNFKEQ. V lost 3 bases to trimming and J lost 5 bases; unmatched junction nucleotides: 1. The CDR3 region is CASSHGLAGTGELFF. The CDR3 DNA follows: TGTGCCAGCAGCCACGGACTAGCGGGAACCGGGGAGCTGTTTTTT.

The rearrangement links TRBV6-5 to TRBJ1-6, with D possibly matching TRBD1 (6 bases). CDR1 is MNHEY and CDR2 is SVGAGI in the germline V gene. Trimming took off 4 bases at V and 7 bases at J, with 17 bases between the two ends. The CDR3 runs 16 residues. The CDR3 reads CASSFSFGTTNSPLHF. The CDR3 DNA follows: TGTGCCAGCAGTTTTTCCTTCGGGACAACCAATTCACCCCTCCACTTT.

This sequence joins TRBV6-4 and TRBJ2-3, with 9 nucleotides matching TRBD2. Germline CDR1 is MRHNA and CDR2 is SNTAGT. The CDR3 is 15 amino acids. V gave up 3 bases and J gave up 6 bases; unmatched junction bases: 7. The CDR3 loop is CASSDEVAGVDTQYF. In DNA form, the CDR3 reads TGTGCCAGCAGTGATGAAGTAGCGGGAGTTGATACGCAGTATTTT.

This clone was recorded once. The chain is built from TRBV5-4 and TRBJ1-4; 8 nucleotides agree with TRBD1. Germline V gives CDR1 SGHNT, CDR2 YYREEE (reference sequence). This CDR3 spans 14 amino acids. Losses at the gene ends were 0 bases for V and 11 bases for J; bases not matched to a gene: 6. CDR3 region: CASSLGTQGEKLFF. The CDR3, as DNA: TGTGCCAGCAGCTTGGGGACACAGGGGGAGAAACTGTTTTTT.

The rearrangement joins TRBV3-1 (or the pseudogene TRBV3-2) to TRBJ2-3; possible D gene TRBD2, 6 bases. The CDR3 contains 15 residues. CDR1 is LGHDT, CDR2 YNNKEL, per germline (reference sequence). V gave up 1 base and J gave up 2 bases, with 10 bases separating them. The CDR3, as DNA: TGTGCCAGCAGCCAAGTGGGGGGAGACACAGATACGCAGTATTTT. Translated, it gives CASSQVGGDTDTQYF.

This clone has only one observation. This sequence joins TRBV28 and TRBJ2-1; 11 bases line up with TRBD2. Germline V lookup: CDR1 MDHEN, CDR2 SYDVKM. V shed 6 bases and J 2 bases; nucleotides not matched to a gene: 3. This CDR3 is built from 15 residues. CDR3 nucleotides: TGTGCCAGCAGCCTTAGCGGGAGGGCCTACAATGAGCAGTTCTTC. Translating it yields CASSLSGRAYNEQFF.

The V and J genes are TRBV4-3 and TRBJ2-7; the D gene is possibly TRBD1 (5 bases). CDR3 length: 15 residues. V dropped 0 bases and J dropped 2 bases, with 11 bases sitting between them. Germline loops: CDR1 LGHNA, CDR2 YSLEER. The CDR3 spells CASSQDQGPPYEQYF. DNA for the CDR3: TGCGCCAGCAGCCAAGATCAGGGCCCGCCCTACGAGCAGTACTTC.